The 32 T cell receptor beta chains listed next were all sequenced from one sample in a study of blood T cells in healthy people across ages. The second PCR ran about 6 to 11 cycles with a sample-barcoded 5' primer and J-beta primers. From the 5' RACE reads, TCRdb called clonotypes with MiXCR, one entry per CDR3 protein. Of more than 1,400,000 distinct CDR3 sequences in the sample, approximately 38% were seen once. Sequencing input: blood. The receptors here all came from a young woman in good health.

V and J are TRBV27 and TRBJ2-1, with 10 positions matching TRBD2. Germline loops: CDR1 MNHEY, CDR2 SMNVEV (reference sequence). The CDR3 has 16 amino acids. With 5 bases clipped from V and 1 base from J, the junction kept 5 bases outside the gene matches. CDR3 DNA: TGTGCCAGCAGTAACAGCGGGAGGGGATCCTACAATGAGCAGTTCTTC. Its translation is CASSNSGRGSYNEQFF.

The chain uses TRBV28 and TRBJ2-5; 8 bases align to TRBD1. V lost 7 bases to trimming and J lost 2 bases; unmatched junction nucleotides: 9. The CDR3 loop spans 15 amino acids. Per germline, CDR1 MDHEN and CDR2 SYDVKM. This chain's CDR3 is CASNPDRDDQETQYF. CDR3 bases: TGTGCCAGCAATCCGGACAGGGACGATCAAGAGACCCAGTACTTC.

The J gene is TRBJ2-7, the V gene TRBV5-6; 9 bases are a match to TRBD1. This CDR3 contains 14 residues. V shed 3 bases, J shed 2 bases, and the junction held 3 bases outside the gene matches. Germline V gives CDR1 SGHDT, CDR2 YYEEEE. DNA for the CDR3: TGTGCCAGCAGCTGGACAGGGGACCCCTACGAGCAGTACTTC. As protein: CASSWTGDPYEQYF.

CDR3 loop: CASTVSGRETQYF. In DNA form, the CDR3 reads TGTGCCAGCACCGTTAGCGGGAGGGAGACCCAGTACTTC. The V and J genes are TRBV6-5 and TRBJ2-5; 10 nucleotides align to TRBD2. Trimming removed 7 bases from V and 5 bases from J; junction bases left unmatched: 4. CDR1 is MNHEY and CDR2 is SVGAGI in the germline V gene. The CDR3 contains 13 residues.

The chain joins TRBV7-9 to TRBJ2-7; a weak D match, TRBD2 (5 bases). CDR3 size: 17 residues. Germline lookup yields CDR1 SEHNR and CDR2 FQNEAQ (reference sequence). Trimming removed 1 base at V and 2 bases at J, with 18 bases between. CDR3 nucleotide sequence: TGTGCCAGCAGCTTAGTTCTCAATTCCCGGGGAACCTACGAGCAGTACTTC. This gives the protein CASSLVLNSRGTYEQYF.

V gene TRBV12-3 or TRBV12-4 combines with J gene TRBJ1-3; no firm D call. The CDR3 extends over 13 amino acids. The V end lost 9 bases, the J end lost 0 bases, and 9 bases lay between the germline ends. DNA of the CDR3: TGTGCCAGGAAGTTGAGCTCTGGAAACACCATATATTTT. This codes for CARKLSSGNTIYF.

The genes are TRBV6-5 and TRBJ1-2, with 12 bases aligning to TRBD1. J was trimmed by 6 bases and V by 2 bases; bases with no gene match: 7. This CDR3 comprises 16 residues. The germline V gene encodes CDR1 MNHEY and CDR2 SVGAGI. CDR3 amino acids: CASSYHGTGGGDGYTF. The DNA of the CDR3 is TGTGCCAGCAGTTACCACGGGACAGGGGGCGGGGATGGCTACACCTTC.

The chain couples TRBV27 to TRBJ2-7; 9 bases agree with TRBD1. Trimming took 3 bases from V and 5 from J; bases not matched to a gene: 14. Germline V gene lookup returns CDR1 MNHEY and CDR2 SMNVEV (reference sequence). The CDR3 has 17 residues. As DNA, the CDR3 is TGTGCCAGCAGTTTCCAGGGACAGGGACCCCCTTTGAACGAGCAGTACTTC. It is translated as CASSFQGQGPPLNEQYF.

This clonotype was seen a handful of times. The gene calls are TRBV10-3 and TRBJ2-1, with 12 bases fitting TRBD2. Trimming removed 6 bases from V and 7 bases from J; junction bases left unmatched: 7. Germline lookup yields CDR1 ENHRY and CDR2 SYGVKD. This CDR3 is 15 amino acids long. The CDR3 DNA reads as TGTGCCATCAGCCTGACTAGCGGGAGCGGTAATGAGCAGTTCTTC. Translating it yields CAISLTSGSGNEQFF.

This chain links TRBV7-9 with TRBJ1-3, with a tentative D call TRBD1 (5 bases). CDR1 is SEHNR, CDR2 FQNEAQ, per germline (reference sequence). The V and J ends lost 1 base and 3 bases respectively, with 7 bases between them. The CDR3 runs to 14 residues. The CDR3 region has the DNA TGTGCCAGCAGCTTAGGCGGGGGTGGAAACACCATATATTTT. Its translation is CASSLGGGGNTIYF.

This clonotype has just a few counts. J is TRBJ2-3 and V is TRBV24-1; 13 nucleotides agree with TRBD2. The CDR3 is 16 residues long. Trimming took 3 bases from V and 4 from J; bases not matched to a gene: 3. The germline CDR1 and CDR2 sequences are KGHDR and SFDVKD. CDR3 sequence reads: CATSDRTSGSSDTQYF. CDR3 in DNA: TGTGCCACCAGTGATCGGACTAGCGGGAGTTCAGATACGCAGTATTTT.

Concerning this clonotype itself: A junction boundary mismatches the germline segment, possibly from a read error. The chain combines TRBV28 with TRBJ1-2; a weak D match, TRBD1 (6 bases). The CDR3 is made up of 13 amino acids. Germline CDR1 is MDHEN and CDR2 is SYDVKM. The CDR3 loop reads CAGRRQVTYGYTF. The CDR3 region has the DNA TGTGCCGGCAGACGACAGGTCACATATGGCTACACCTTC.

CDR3 sequence (DNA): TGTGCCAGCAGCTTAGAGCCCGGTGTCGCGTACACCGGGGAGCTGTTTTTT. It translates to CASSLEPGVAYTGELFF. The chain couples TRBV7-2 to TRBJ2-2; D is ambiguous. The CDR3 has 17 residues. The V end lost 1 base, the J end lost 3 bases, and 15 bases lay between the germline ends. The germline CDR1 and CDR2 sequences are SGHTA and FQGNSA.

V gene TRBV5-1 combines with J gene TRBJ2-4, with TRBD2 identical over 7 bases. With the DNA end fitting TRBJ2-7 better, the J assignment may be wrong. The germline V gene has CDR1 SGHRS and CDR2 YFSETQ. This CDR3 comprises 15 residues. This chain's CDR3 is CASSHLGTTENEQYF. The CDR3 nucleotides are TGCGCCAGCAGCCATCTCGGGACTACGGAAAACGAGCAGTACTTC.

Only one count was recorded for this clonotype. The CDR3 DNA reads as TGTGCCTGGAGTAAGGATTGGGTAAGCTACGAGCAGTACTTC. Amino acid sequence: CAWSKDWVSYEQYF. The rearrangement joins TRBV30 to TRBJ2-7, with no clear D. CDR3 length equals 14 residues. The V gene's germline CDR1 is GTSNPN and CDR2 SVGIG (reference sequence). Trimming cost V 2 bases and J 3 bases, with 14 bases left between them. The variable domain in full, completed from reference TRBV30 and TRBJ2-7, reads SQTIHQWPATLVQPVGSPLSLECTVEGTSNPNLYWYRQAAGRGLQLLFYSVGIGQISSEVPQNLSASRPQDRQFILSSKKLLLSDSGFYLCAWSKDWVSYEQYFGPGTRLTVT.

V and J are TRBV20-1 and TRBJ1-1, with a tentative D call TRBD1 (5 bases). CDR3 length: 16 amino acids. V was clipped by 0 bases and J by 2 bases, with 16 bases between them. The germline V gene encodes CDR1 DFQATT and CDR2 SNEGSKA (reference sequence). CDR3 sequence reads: CSAREGGRKANTEAFF. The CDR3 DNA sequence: TGCAGTGCTAGAGAGGGGGGGAGAAAGGCTAACACTGAAGCTTTCTTT.

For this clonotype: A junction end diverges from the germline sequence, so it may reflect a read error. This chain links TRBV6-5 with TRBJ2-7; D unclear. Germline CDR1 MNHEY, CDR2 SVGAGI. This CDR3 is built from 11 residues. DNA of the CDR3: TGTGCCGGCAGTTACGAGGCTGAGCAGTACTTC. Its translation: CAGSYEAEQYF.

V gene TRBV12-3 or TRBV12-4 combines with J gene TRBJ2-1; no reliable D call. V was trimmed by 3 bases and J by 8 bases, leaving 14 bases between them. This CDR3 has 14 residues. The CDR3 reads CASSFYGPPDEQFF. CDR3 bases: TGTGCCAGCAGTTTCTATGGCCCTCCGGATGAGCAGTTCTTC.

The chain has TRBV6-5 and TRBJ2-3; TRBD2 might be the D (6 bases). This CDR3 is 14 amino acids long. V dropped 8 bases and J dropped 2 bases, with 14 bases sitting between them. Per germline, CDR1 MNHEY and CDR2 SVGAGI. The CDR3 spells CASGGTSYTDTQYF. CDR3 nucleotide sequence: TGTGCCAGCGGTGGGACTTCCTACACAGATACGCAGTATTTT.

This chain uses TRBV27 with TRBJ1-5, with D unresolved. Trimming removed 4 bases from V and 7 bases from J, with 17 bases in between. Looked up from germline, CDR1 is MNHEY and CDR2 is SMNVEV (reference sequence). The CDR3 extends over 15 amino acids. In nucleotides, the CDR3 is TGTGCCAGCAGTTCAAGGCTTTATGGGTCACAGCCCCAGCATTTT. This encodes CASSSRLYGSQPQHF.

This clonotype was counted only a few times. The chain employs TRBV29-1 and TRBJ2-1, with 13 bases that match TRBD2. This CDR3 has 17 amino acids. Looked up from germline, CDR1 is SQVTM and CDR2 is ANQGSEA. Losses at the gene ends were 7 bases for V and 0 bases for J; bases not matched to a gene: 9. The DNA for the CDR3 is TGCAGCGGAACACTAGCGGGAGGGTCTAGCTCCTACAATGAGCAGTTCTTC. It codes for CSGTLAGGSSSYNEQFF.

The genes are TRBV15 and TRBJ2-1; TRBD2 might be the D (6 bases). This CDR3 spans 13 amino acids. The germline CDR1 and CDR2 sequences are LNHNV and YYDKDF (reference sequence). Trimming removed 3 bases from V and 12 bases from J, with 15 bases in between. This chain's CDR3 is CATSRGLSPTQFF. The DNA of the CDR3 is TGTGCCACCAGCAGGGGACTCTCCCCTACGCAGTTCTTC.

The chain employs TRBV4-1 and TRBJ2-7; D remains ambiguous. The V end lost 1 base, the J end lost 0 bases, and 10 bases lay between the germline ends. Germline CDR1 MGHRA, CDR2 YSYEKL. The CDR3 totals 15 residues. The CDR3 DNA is TGCGCCAGCAGCCAAGTTGCGGATTACTCCTACGAGCAGTACTTC. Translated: CASSQVADYSYEQYF.

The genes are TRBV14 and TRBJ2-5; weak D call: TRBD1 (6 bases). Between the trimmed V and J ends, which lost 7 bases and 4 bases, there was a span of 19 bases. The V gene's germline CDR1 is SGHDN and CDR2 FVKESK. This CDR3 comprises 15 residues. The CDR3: CASITMQGSPETQYF. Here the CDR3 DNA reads TGTGCCAGCATCACAATGCAGGGGTCCCCAGAGACCCAGTACTTC.

CDR3 residues: CASSLPAGTSRDNEQYF. The CDR3 DNA follows: TGTGCCAGCAGCCTCCCCGCCGGGACTAGCAGGGACAATGAGCAGTACTTC. V and J are TRBV5-6 and TRBJ2-5; TRBD2 aligns across 9 bases. The V and J ends lost 4 bases and 11 bases, in that order; junction bases with no gene match: 21. This CDR3 is built from 17 residues. Germline CDR1 and CDR2: SGHDT and YYEEEE.

CDR3 sequence: CSVVGSGGIYEQYF. For the CDR3, the DNA is TGCAGCGTTGTTGGTAGCGGGGGGATCTACGAGCAGTACTTC. The chain carries TRBV29-1 and TRBJ2-7, with 10 bases identical to TRBD2. Germline CDR1 and CDR2: SQVTM and ANQGSEA. The ends lost 4 bases at V and 3 bases at J; junction bases unmatched: 6. There are 14 residues in the CDR3.

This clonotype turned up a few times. DNA of the CDR3: TGCAGCGTTGAGCTGTCTGCGGACACCCACTCCTACGAGCAGTACTTC. This gives the protein CSVELSADTHSYEQYF. This chain joins TRBV29-1 and TRBJ2-7; D perhaps matches TRBD1 (5 bases). The CDR3 covers 16 residues. V gave up 3 bases and J gave up 0 bases, with 18 bases separating them. CDR1 and CDR2 (germline): SQVTM, ANQGSEA.

The CDR3 nucleotides read TGTGCCAGCAGTCGCCCGCGGACTAGCGGGAGGGCTTTATTTGGGAACAATGAGCAGTACTTC. The encoded protein is CASSRPRTSGRALFGNNEQYF. The chain uses TRBV27 and TRBJ2-5; 15 bases match TRBD2. This CDR3 region has 21 residues. CDR1 and CDR2 from the germline V gene are MNHEY and SMNVEV (reference sequence). The V and J ends lost 5 bases and 11 bases, in that order; junction bases with no gene match: 27.

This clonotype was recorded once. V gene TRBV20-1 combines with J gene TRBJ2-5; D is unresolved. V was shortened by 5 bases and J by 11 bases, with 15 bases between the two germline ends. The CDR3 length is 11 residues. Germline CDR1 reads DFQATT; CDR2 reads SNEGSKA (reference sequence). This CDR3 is CSAGLKNEQYF. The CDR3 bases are TGCAGTGCTGGGTTAAAAAATGAGCAGTACTTC.

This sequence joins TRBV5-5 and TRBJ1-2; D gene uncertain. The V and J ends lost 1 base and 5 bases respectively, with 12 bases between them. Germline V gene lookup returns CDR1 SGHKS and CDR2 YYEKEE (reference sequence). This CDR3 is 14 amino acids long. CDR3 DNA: TGTGCCAGCAGCTTGAGGCAGCTACAATATGGCTACACCTTC. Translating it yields CASSLRQLQYGYTF. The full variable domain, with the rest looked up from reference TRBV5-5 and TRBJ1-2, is DAGVTQSPTHLIKTRGQQVTLRCSPISGHKSVSWYQQVLGQGPQFIFQYYEKEERGRGNFPDRFSARQFPNYSSELNVNALLLGDSALYLCASSLRQLQYGYTFGSGTRLTVV.

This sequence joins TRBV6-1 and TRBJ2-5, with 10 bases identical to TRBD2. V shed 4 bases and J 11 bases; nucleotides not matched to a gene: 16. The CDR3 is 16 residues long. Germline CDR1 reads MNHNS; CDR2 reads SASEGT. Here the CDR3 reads CASSVSGGAFNNEQYF. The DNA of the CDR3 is TGTGCCAGCAGTGTGAGCGGGGGGGCTTTCAACAATGAGCAGTACTTC.

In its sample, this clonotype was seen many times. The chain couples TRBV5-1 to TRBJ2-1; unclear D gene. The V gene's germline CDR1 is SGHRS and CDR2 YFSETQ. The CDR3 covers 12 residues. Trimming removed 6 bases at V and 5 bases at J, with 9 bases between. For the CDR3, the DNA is TGCGCCAGCACGGCAGGAAACAATGAGCAGTTCTTC. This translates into CASTAGNNEQFF.